Below, 23 T cell receptor beta chains from the same sample are listed, as sequenced in a study of cytomegalovirus exposure and HLA in healthy donors. PCR was performed using 60 Vbeta and 13 Jbeta primers. Using immunoSEQ multiplex PCR, the repertoire was profiled, and TCRdb retains in-frame clones only, with some absent. The sample has about 91,000 clones, under 75% seen once; the top ten hold 2.3%. Sequenced: PBMCs. These receptors all come from a human donor in good health.

The V and J genes are TRBV27 and TRBJ1-2; D not certain. The CDR3 consists of 14 residues. Per germline, CDR1 MNHEY and CDR2 SMNVEV (reference sequence). V lost 4 bases and J lost 8, with 17 bases in between. DNA of the CDR3: TGTGCCAGCAGTTCCTATGTGGCTTCGGGGGGCTACACCTTC. Amino acid sequence: CASSSYVASGGYTF.

This clone is a singleton in its sample. The V and J genes are TRBV7-3 and TRBJ2-3; D gene ambiguous. Germline-derived CDR1 and CDR2 are SGHTA and FQGTGA. The CDR3 loop spans 13 amino acids. Trimming left V 0 bases short and J 4 bases short, with 5 bases between. The chain's CDR3 is CASSLTGSDTQYF. The CDR3 DNA reads as TGTGCCAGCAGCTTAACCGGGTCAGATACGCAGTATTTT.

This clone has only a few counts. V is TRBV27 and J is TRBJ1-5; 7 nucleotides match TRBD1. Losses at the gene ends were 3 bases for V and 6 bases for J; bases not matched to a gene: 14. The CDR3 consists of 17 residues. Germline CDR1 and CDR2: MNHEY and SMNVEV (reference sequence). The CDR3 region has the DNA TGTGCCAGCAGTTTCTTGGGAAGGGGGCCTTTGGTTCAGCCCCAGCATTTT. This codes for CASSFLGRGPLVQPQHF.

The genes are TRBV18 and TRBJ2-3, with 8 bases fitting TRBD1. V lost 4 bases to trimming and J lost 5 bases; unmatched junction nucleotides: 5. Germline-derived CDR1 and CDR2 are KGHSH and LQKENI. The CDR3 sequence is 14 residues long. CDR3 residues: CASSRQGSGDTQYF. The CDR3 DNA follows: TGTGCCAGCTCACGACAGGGGTCGGGAGATACGCAGTATTTT.

This clone has just one count. This chain links TRBV7-9 with TRBJ2-1; possible D gene TRBD1, 6 bases. Deletions cut 4 bases from V and 0 bases from J, with 19 bases between. Per germline, CDR1 SEHNR and CDR2 FQNEAQ (reference sequence). The CDR3 is 18 residues long. The CDR3 region is CASSSLDSPRSSYNEQFF. CDR3 DNA sequence: TGTGCCAGCAGCTCGCTGGACAGTCCTCGAAGCTCCTACAATGAGCAGTTCTTC. The whole variable domain, remainder taken from reference TRBV7-9 and TRBJ2-1, is DTGVSQNPRHKITKRGQNVTFRCDPISEHNRLYWYRQTLGQGPEFLTYFQNEAQLEKSRLLSDRFSAERPKGSFSTLEIQRTEQGDSAMYLCASSSLDSPRSSYNEQFFGPGTRLTVL.

The CDR3 coding sequence is TGTGCCAGCAGCCCCCAGGGGTGGCCCCAGCATTTT. It specifies CASSPQGWPQHF. The chain joins TRBV7-8 to TRBJ1-5, with D maybe TRBD1 (6 bases). The CDR3 extends over 12 amino acids. Trimming took off 5 bases at V and 9 bases at J, with 11 bases between the two ends. The germline V gene encodes CDR1 SGHVS and CDR2 FQNEAQ. Full variable domain (rest looked up from reference TRBV7-8 and TRBJ1-5): GAGVSQSPRYKVAKRGQDVALRCDPISGHVSLFWYQQALGQGPEFLTYFQNEAQLDKSGLPSDRFFAERPEGSVSTLKIQRTQQEDSAVYLCASSPQGWPQHFGDGTRLSIL.

In DNA form, the CDR3 reads TGTGCCAGTAGCCAGTCCCCTGTGAACACTGAAGCTTTCTTT. Its protein product is CASSQSPVNTEAFF. The rearrangement joins TRBV19 to TRBJ1-1; D call uncertain. V was pared by 6 bases and J by 0 bases, with 11 bases between. Germline lookup yields CDR1 LNHDA and CDR2 SQIVND (reference sequence). The length of the CDR3 is 14 residues.

The chain recombines TRBV27 with TRBJ1-6; D is possibly TRBD1 (6 bases). This CDR3 is built from 15 residues. The V end was cut by 3 bases, the J end by 6 bases, with 12 bases between. The germline V gene encodes CDR1 MNHEY and CDR2 SMNVEV (reference sequence). CDR3 nucleotide sequence: TGTGCCAGCAGTTTCGGGGGGGCGGGTAATTCACCCCTCCACTTT. Translation gives CASSFGGAGNSPLHF.

This chain connects TRBV5-1 to TRBJ1-1, with a weak D call TRBD1 (6 bases). The V gene lost 5 bases and the J gene lost 1 base, with 12 bases spanning the gap. The CDR3 covers 14 residues. Per germline, CDR1 SGHRS and CDR2 YFSETQ. The CDR3 DNA is TGCGCCAGCAGGTTAGGGGGAGAGAACACTGAAGCTTTCTTT. This sequence encodes CASRLGGENTEAFF.

The CDR3 is CASSLGWRGVYEQYF. The CDR3 DNA sequence: TGTGCCAGCAGCTTAGGTTGGCGGGGGGTCTACGAGCAGTACTTC. This chain links TRBV7-8 with TRBJ2-7; TRBD2 agrees at 8 bases. There are 15 residues in the CDR3. Germline V CDR1 and CDR2: SGHVS, FQNEAQ. The ends lost 1 base at V and 3 bases at J; junction bases unmatched: 5.

The V call is TRBV30, the J call TRBJ1-4; 8 bases are shared with TRBD1. Germline V CDR1 and CDR2: GTSNPN, SVGIG (reference sequence). V shed 6 bases, J shed 4 bases, and the junction held 4 bases outside the gene matches. The CDR3 covers 13 residues. The CDR3 DNA reads as TGTGCCTGCATGGGACAGGATAATGAAAAACTGTTTTTT. It yields the protein CACMGQDNEKLFF.

The rearrangement uses TRBV18 and TRBJ1-2; weak D call: TRBD1 (6 bases). The germline V gene has CDR1 KGHSH and CDR2 LQKENI. The CDR3 covers 14 residues. V was cut by 7 bases and J by 6 bases, with 18 bases left in between. CDR3 in DNA: TGTGCCAGCTTACCCCCGACAGGATTAGATGGCTACACCTTC. It specifies CASLPPTGLDGYTF.

The rearrangement links TRBV19 to TRBJ2-5, with D unclear. The CDR3 is 12 amino acids. V dropped 5 bases and J dropped 5 bases, with 9 bases sitting between them. Germline lookup yields CDR1 LNHDA and CDR2 SQIVND (reference sequence). CDR3 loop: CASSFRAETQYF. The CDR3, as DNA: TGTGCCAGTAGTTTTCGAGCTGAGACCCAGTACTTC.

The chain carries TRBV11-3 and TRBJ2-1, with 10 nucleotides matching TRBD1. Germline V CDR1 and CDR2: SGHNT, YENEEA. CDR3 length equals 17 residues. The trim removed 5 bases at V and 8 bases at J, leaving 15 bases unmatched. CDR3 DNA sequence: TGTGCCAGCAGCCCTGTCCCCGGGACAGGGGCGGGCGATGAGCAGTTCTTC. Protein product: CASSPVPGTGAGDEQFF.

This clone was counted a few times. The chain carries TRBV30 and TRBJ1-5, with D uncertain. Germline values: CDR1 GTSNPN, CDR2 SVGIG (reference sequence). The CDR3 has 14 residues. V lost 0 bases to trimming and J lost 5 bases, with 11 bases between them. The CDR3 reads CAWSVLGGHQPQHF. For the CDR3, the DNA is TGTGCCTGGAGTGTACTGGGAGGACATCAGCCCCAGCATTTT.

The chain links TRBV5-1 to TRBJ2-3, with 11 bases matching TRBD2. The trim removed 4 bases at V and 1 base at J, leaving 8 bases unmatched. Germline CDR1 and CDR2: SGHRS and YFSETQ. The CDR3 has 17 amino acids. The CDR3 DNA is TGCGCCAGCAGCCCTTCGACTAGCGGGGTCGGCACAGATACGCAGTATTTT. It codes for CASSPSTSGVGTDTQYF.

The V call is TRBV5-1, the J call TRBJ2-1, with D possibly matching TRBD2 (5 bases). V lost 1 base, J lost 4 bases, and 15 bases lay in between. The CDR3 extends over 16 amino acids. In germline, CDR1 is SGHRS, CDR2 YFSETQ. The CDR3 protein is CASSLFGGPPYNEQFF. As DNA, the CDR3 is TGCGCCAGCAGCTTGTTTGGCGGGCCCCCTTACAATGAGCAGTTCTTC.

V and J are TRBV18 and TRBJ1-6; no firm D call. V lost 4 bases, J lost 3 bases, and 10 bases lay in between. This CDR3 is 15 amino acids long. Germline V lookup: CDR1 KGHSH, CDR2 LQKENI. CDR3 sequence (DNA): TGTGCCAGCTCACAACAAGGAGGCTATAATTCACCCCTCCACTTT. This sequence encodes CASSQQGGYNSPLHF.

This clone was detected a few times. This chain joins TRBV10-3 and TRBJ1-3; TRBD1 is a possible D gene (6 bases). The length of the CDR3 is 13 residues. V was shortened by 4 bases and J by 7 bases, with 11 bases between the two germline ends. Germline CDR1 reads ENHRY; CDR2 reads SYGVKD. CDR3 nucleotides: TGTGCCATCAGTGCGAGGACAGAGAACACCATATATTTT. This sequence encodes CAISARTENTIYF.

V gene TRBV6-5 combines with J gene TRBJ2-5; 7 bases align to TRBD1. The CDR3 is 13 amino acids. The J segment lost 2 bases and the V segment lost 6 bases, leaving 3 bases of the junction unmatched. The germline V gene has CDR1 MNHEY and CDR2 SVGAGI. The CDR3 loop reads CASRGQSQETQYF. The CDR3 bases are TGTGCCAGCAGGGGACAGAGTCAAGAGACCCAGTACTTC.

The rearrangement links TRBV7-2 to TRBJ2-3; D unresolved. Germline values: CDR1 SGHTA, CDR2 FQGNSA. The CDR3 is 12 amino acids. Deletions cut 1 base from V and 4 bases from J, with 3 bases between. CDR3 sequence (DNA): TGTGCCAGCAGCTTAGTCGCAGATACGCAGTATTTT. Translated, it gives CASSLVADTQYF.

The genes are TRBV7-6 and TRBJ2-1, with TRBD2 matching over 12 bases. V was clipped by 4 bases and J by 2 bases; unmatched bases: 3. Germline assignment: CDR1 SGHVS and CDR2 FNYEAQ. The CDR3 runs to 16 residues. CDR3 residues: CASSSRLAGAYNEQFF. CDR3 nucleotides: TGTGCCAGCAGCTCCAGACTAGCGGGGGCCTACAATGAGCAGTTCTTC.

The chain uses TRBV14 and TRBJ1-1, with D possibly TRBD1 on 6 matching bases. V was shortened by 4 bases and J by 1 base, with 16 bases between the two germline ends. From germline, CDR1 is SGHDN and CDR2 FVKESK. CDR3 length: 16 residues. DNA of the CDR3: TGTGCCAGCAGCCCACGACGCGGGGGGCAGAACACTGAAGCTTTCTTT. Its protein product is CASSPRRGGQNTEAFF.